This is a list of T cell receptor beta chains from one sample in a study of cytomegalovirus exposure and HLA in healthy donors. Libraries were prepared by immunoSEQ multiplex PCR; TCRdb keeps only in-frame clonotypes and omits some of them. The sample records 250,000 to 300,000 clones, 80% to 95% being singletons. Sequencing was carried out using PBMCs. All receptors come from a girl under 10 years old in good health and CMV-seronegative. The CDR3 runs from the conserved cysteine through the conserved F or W. The D gene is left open where the match is weak. Some rows mark clone size as missing; the rest say once, few, many or name a class of expanded clone.

>NA|TRBV5-8|TRBD2|TRBJ2-5
CASSLGSFGGRISETQYF
TGTGCCAGCAGCTTAGGTTCGTTCGGGGGGAGGATTTCGGAGACCCAGTACTTC
>NA|TRBV6-6|TRBD1|TRBJ2-7
CASSLTGTYEQYF
TGTGCCAGCAGCCTGACAGGGACCTACGAGCAGTACTTC
>once|TRBV4-2|NA|TRBJ2-1
CASSQVPGDNEQFF
TGTGCCAGCAGCCAAGTTCCCGGAGACAATGAGCAGTTCTTC
>NA|TRBV7-2|NA|TRBJ2-3
CASSLVFTDTQYF
TGTGCCAGCAGCTTAGTATTTACAGATACGCAGTATTTT
>NA|TRBV27|NA|TRBJ2-6
CASRNRAGANVLTF
TGTGCCAGCAGGAACAGGGCTGGGGCCAACGTCCTGACTTTC
>NA|TRBV19|TRBD1|TRBJ1-4
CASSGTGGSATNEKLFF
TGTGCCAGTAGTGGGACAGGGGGTTCTGCAACTAATGAAAAACTGTTTTTT
>NA|TRBV6-6|NA|TRBJ1-1
CASSYSQGNTEAFF
TGTGCCAGCAGTTACTCGCAGGGGAACACTGAAGCTTTCTTT
>NA|TRBV7-6|TRBD1|TRBJ2-7
CASSLGTGSYEQYF
TGTGCCAGCAGCTTAGGGACAGGCTCCTACGAGCAGTACTTC
>NA|TRBV30|TRBD2|TRBJ2-1
CAWSEGGAIAGGYNEQFF
TGTGCCTGGAGCGAAGGAGGGGCTATAGCGGGGGGGTACAATGAGCAGTTCTTC
>NA|TRBV28|NA|TRBJ1-2
CATRTPSGYYGYTF
TGTGCCACGCGAACCCCGTCCGGGTACTATGGCTACACCTTC
>NA|TRBV7-6|NA|TRBJ1-1
CASSLPGGAEAFF
TGTGCCAGCAGCTTACCCGGGGGGGCTGAAGCTTTCTTT
>NA|TRBV6-1|TRBD2|TRBJ2-1
CASSGLRTSGSSYNEQFF
TGTGCCAGCAGTGGCCTCCGGACTAGCGGGAGCTCCTACAATGAGCAGTTCTTC
>NA|TRBV5-5|TRBD1|TRBJ2-4
CASKRTGGKNIQYF
TGTGCCAGCAAGAGGACAGGGGGAAAAAACATTCAGTACTTC
>NA|TRBV28|NA|TRBJ1-2
CASSHPGGYTF
TGTGCCAGCAGCCACCCCGGTGGCTACACCTTC
>few|TRBV5-4|NA|TRBJ1-5
CASSLQGTSNQPQHF
TGTGCCAGCAGCTTGCAGGGGACGAGCAATCAGCCCCAGCATTTT
>once|TRBV5-8|TRBD2|TRBJ2-1
CASSSWTSRDEQFF
TGTGCCAGCAGCTCCTGGACTAGCCGGGATGAGCAGTTCTTC
>NA|TRBV6-1|NA|TRBJ2-2
CASSAGVTGELFF
TGTGCCAGCAGTGCGGGGGTCACCGGGGAGCTGTTTTTT
>NA|TRBV27|TRBD1|TRBJ2-2
CASRQTGQGNTGELFF
TGTGCCAGCAGGCAAACGGGACAGGGGAACACCGGGGAGCTGTTTTTT
>NA|TRBV7-9|NA|TRBJ1-2
CASSHSDRYGYTF
TGTGCCAGCAGCCACTCCGACAGATATGGCTACACCTTC
>NA|TRBV21-1|NA|TRBJ2-5
CASSTDGLAGPTETQYF
TGTGCCAGCAGCACAGACGGACTAGCGGGACCAACTGAGACCCAGTACTTC
>NA|TRBV25-1|TRBD2|TRBJ2-3
CASSPLAGDADTQYF
TGTGCCAGCAGTCCTTTAGCGGGGGACGCAGATACGCAGTATTTT
>NA|TRBV10-3|NA|TRBJ2-3
CAISGEASTDTQYF
TGTGCCATCAGTGGCGAGGCTAGCACAGATACGCAGTATTTT
>NA|TRBV6-1|TRBD1|TRBJ1-2
CASSEAPGQGYGYTF
TGTGCCAGCAGTGAAGCGCCGGGACAGGGCTATGGCTACACCTTC
>NA|TRBV19|TRBD1|TRBJ2-5
CASSIDRGETQYF
TGTGCCAGTAGTATTGACAGGGGAGAGACCCAGTACTTC
>NA|TRBV6-5|TRBD1|TRBJ2-7
CASSYSGTGLYEQYF
TGTGCCAGCAGTTACTCGGGGACAGGGTTATACGAGCAGTACTTC
>NA|TRBV2|TRBD2|TRBJ2-2
CASSDEEREITGELFF
TGTGCCAGCAGTGATGAGGAGCGGGAGATCACCGGGGAGCTGTTTTTT
>NA|TRBV5-1|TRBD1|TRBJ2-7
CASSSSPGQGVWYEQYF
TGCGCCAGCAGCTCAAGCCCGGGACAGGGGGTGTGGTACGAGCAGTACTTC
>NA|TRBV19|TRBD1|TRBJ1-4
CASSIVWDRNEKLFF
TGTGCCAGCAGTATAGTATGGGACAGAAATGAAAAACTGTTTTTT
>NA|TRBV6-1|TRBD2|TRBJ2-3
CASTAGERNTQYF
TGTGCCAGCACAGCGGGAGAGAGAAATACGCAGTATTTT
>NA|TRBV5-4|TRBD2|TRBJ2-2
CASSLALAGNTGELFF
TGTGCCAGCAGCTTGGCCCTAGCGGGGAACACCGGGGAGCTGTTTTTT
>NA|TRBV5-5|TRBD2|TRBJ2-1
CASRLAGVDEQFF
TGTGCCAGCAGGTTAGCGGGAGTTGATGAGCAGTTCTTC
>NA|TRBV14|NA|TRBJ2-7
CASSLWDSRKAYEQYF
TGTGCCAGCAGCTTATGGGACTCACGGAAGGCGTACGAGCAGTACTTC
>NA|TRBV9|TRBD1|TRBJ2-7
CASSVGSGQGTYEQYF
TGTGCCAGCAGCGTAGGATCCGGACAGGGTACGTACGAGCAGTACTTC
>NA|TRBV10-3|TRBD2|TRBJ2-7
CAISAGLAGSYEQYF
TGTGCCATCAGTGCCGGACTAGCGGGGAGCTACGAGCAGTACTTC
>NA|TRBV7-9|NA|TRBJ2-3
CASSSGMDTQYF
TGTGCCAGCAGCTCAGGGATGGATACGCAGTATTTT
>NA|TRBV6-6|NA|TRBJ1-6
CAAQEKLRSPLHF
TGTGCCGCTCAAGAAAAGCTTCGTTCACCCCTCCACTTT
>NA|TRBV6-5|NA|TRBJ1-2
CASSYSGLYGYGYTF
TGTGCCAGCAGTTATTCAGGCCTATATGGCTATGGCTACACCTTC
>NA|TRBV5-4|NA|TRBJ2-7
CASSTGNSEQYF
TGTGCCAGCAGCACCGGGAATAGTGAGCAGTACTTC
>once|TRBV20-1|TRBD1|TRBJ2-7
CSARTGGEQYF
TGCAGTGCTAGGACAGGGGGCGAGCAGTACTTC
>NA|TRBV5-1|NA|TRBJ2-3
CASSPRQGTDTQYF
TGCGCCAGCAGCCCTCGACAGGGCACAGATACGCAGTATTTT
>NA|TRBV27|TRBD2|TRBJ2-7
CASSLSQAGGPNEQYF
TGTGCCAGCAGTTTATCGCAGGCGGGAGGGCCGAACGAGCAGTACTTC
>NA|TRBV2|NA|TRBJ1-1
CATNGIGVNTEAFF
TGTGCCACCAACGGGATTGGGGTGAACACTGAAGCTTTCTTT
>NA|TRBV6-1|TRBD1|TRBJ1-1
CASSVQGAVTEAFF
TGTGCCAGCAGTGTTCAGGGGGCGGTAACTGAAGCTTTCTTT